This T cell receptor beta chain comes out of a study of blood T cells in healthy people across ages. General study points: Calculation of diversity from one million T cells yielded estimates considered to be underestimates.

Combining a sample-barcoded 5' primer with a J-beta primer mix, a second PCR ran for about 7 to 12 cycles. A template-switch adaptor that had 12 random nucleotides put a tag on each cDNA molecule. Using its own MiXCR run on the 5' RACE reads, TCRdb lists one record per CDR3 protein. This table has 650,000 to 950,000 distinct CDR3 sequences, 44% appearing once. This CDR3 contains 14 residues. Deletions cut 5 bases from V and 2 bases from J, with 14 bases between. CDR1 is SGHRS, CDR2 YFSETQ, per germline. No fewer than 6 million PBMCs went into each sample. The table lists this clonotype with a few counts. Its matching antigen is unknown.

The sequenced material came from blood. The genes are TRBV5-1 and TRBJ2-7; D unclear. This receptor was taken from a man aged 55 to 69 in good health. The CDR3 nucleotides are TGCGCCAGCAGTTTCTGGACGATGACCTACGAGCAGTACTTC. Translation gives CASSFWTMTYEQYF.